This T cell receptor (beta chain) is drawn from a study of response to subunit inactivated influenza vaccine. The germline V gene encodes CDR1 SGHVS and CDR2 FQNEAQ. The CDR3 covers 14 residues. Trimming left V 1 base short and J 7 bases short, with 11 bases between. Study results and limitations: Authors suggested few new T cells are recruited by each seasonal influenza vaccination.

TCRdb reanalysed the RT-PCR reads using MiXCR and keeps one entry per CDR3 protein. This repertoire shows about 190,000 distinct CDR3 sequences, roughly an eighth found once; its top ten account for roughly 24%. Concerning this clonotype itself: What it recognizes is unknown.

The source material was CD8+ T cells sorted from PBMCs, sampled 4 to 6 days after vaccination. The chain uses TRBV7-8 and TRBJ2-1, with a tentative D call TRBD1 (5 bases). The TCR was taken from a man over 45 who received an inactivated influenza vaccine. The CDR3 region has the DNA TGTGCCAGCAGCTTAGGGCCAGGGTGGAATGAGCAGTTCTTC. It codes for CASSLGPGWNEQFF.